This is a list of T cell receptor beta chains from one sample in a study of PD-1 blockade in classical Hodgkin lymphoma. Some clones are missing from TCRdb's copy, which holds only in-frame ones; the method was immunoSEQ multiplex PCR. The sample shows approximately 17,000 clones, roughly 63% of them seen only once. Sequences were derived from peripheral blood mononuclear cells (PBMCs), sampled before the second cycle of nivolumab. The receptors were gathered from a human donor with classical Hodgkin lymphoma. The CDR3 runs from the conserved cysteine through the conserved F or W. The order of the fields is clone size, D gene, J gene, V gene, CDR3 DNA, CDR3 protein. The D gene is left open where the match is weak. Clone size is shown for a subset of rows, as once, few, many or a class of expanded clone.

clone size: -
D gene: -
J gene: TRBJ2-7
V gene: TRBV5-1
CDR3 DNA: TGCGCCAGCAGCATCGGCTACGAGCAGTACTTC
CDR3 protein: CASSIGYEQYF

clone size: -
D gene: -
J gene: TRBJ1-1
V gene: TRBV5-1
CDR3 DNA: TGCGCCAGCAGCTTGGACCCACAGGGCGCGAACACTGAAGCTTTCTTT
CDR3 protein: CASSLDPQGANTEAFF

clone size: -
D gene: -
J gene: TRBJ1-3
V gene: TRBV6-5
CDR3 DNA: TGTGCCAGCTGTCGTTGGCCAGACACCATATATTTT
CDR3 protein: CASCRWPDTIYF

clone size: -
D gene: -
J gene: TRBJ1-2
V gene: TRBV27
CDR3 DNA: TGTGCCAGCAGTTTATCGGGCCAGAATGGCTACACCTTC
CDR3 protein: CASSLSGQNGYTF

clone size: -
D gene: TRBD1
J gene: TRBJ2-7
V gene: TRBV28
CDR3 DNA: TGTGCCAGCAGGAGCGGGGACAGGGCCTACGAGCAGTACTTC
CDR3 protein: CASRSGDRAYEQYF

clone size: -
D gene: -
J gene: TRBJ2-7
V gene: TRBV27
CDR3 DNA: TGTGCCAGCAGAAGGTCGGGGGCCTACGAGCAGTACTTC
CDR3 protein: CASRRSGAYEQYF

clone size: -
D gene: -
J gene: TRBJ2-5
V gene: TRBV5-1
CDR3 DNA: TGCGCCAGCAGTCTCGGCCAGGCAGAGACCCAGTACTTC
CDR3 protein: CASSLGQAETQYF

clone size: -
D gene: TRBD1
J gene: TRBJ2-3
V gene: TRBV9
CDR3 DNA: TGTGCCAGCAGCGGGGGACAGATCACAGATACGCAGTATTTT
CDR3 protein: CASSGGQITDTQYF

clone size: -
D gene: -
J gene: TRBJ2-1
V gene: TRBV29-1
CDR3 DNA: TGCAGCGCTGAAGGGATTCGAGGAGTTACTGAGCAGTTCTTC
CDR3 protein: CSAEGIRGVTEQFF

clone size: large
D gene: -
J gene: TRBJ1-2
V gene: TRBV4-1
CDR3 DNA: TGCGCCAGCAGCCAAGACAGGGAGAACTATGGCTACACCTTC
CDR3 protein: CASSQDRENYGYTF

clone size: -
D gene: -
J gene: TRBJ2-5
V gene: TRBV7-6
CDR3 DNA: TGTGCCAGCAGCCCCATAGGGAGGAGGCCGGAGACCCAGTACTTC
CDR3 protein: CASSPIGRRPETQYF

clone size: -
D gene: -
J gene: TRBJ1-1
V gene: TRBV27
CDR3 DNA: TGTGCCAGCAGCCAAGAACGGCGGGCTGAAGCTTTCTTT
CDR3 protein: CASSQERRAEAFF

clone size: few
D gene: -
J gene: TRBJ1-2
V gene: TRBV29-1
CDR3 DNA: TGCAGCGTTGCTGGGTCAATTGAGAGGACTATTGGCTACACCTTC
CDR3 protein: CSVAGSIERTIGYTF

clone size: -
D gene: TRBD1
J gene: TRBJ2-3
V gene: TRBV4-1
CDR3 DNA: TGCGCCAGCAGCCAAGTTTTAGGACAGGGGGCAACAGATACGCAGTATTTT
CDR3 protein: CASSQVLGQGATDTQYF

clone size: few
D gene: -
J gene: TRBJ1-2
V gene: TRBV6-5
CDR3 DNA: TGTGCCAGCAGTTACTCGGGAGGCTCCCGATATGGCTACACCTTC
CDR3 protein: CASSYSGGSRYGYTF

clone size: -
D gene: -
J gene: TRBJ2-3
V gene: TRBV6-4
CDR3 DNA: TGTGCCAGCAGTGACTTCCTCAGCACAGATACGCAGTATTTT
CDR3 protein: CASSDFLSTDTQYF

clone size: -
D gene: -
J gene: TRBJ1-6
V gene: TRBV5-6
CDR3 DNA: TGTGCCAGCAGCTTACGGCGGTTAGGGTTTAATTCACCCCTCCACTTT
CDR3 protein: CASSLRRLGFNSPLHF

clone size: few
D gene: TRBD1
J gene: TRBJ2-7
V gene: TRBV7-9
CDR3 DNA: TGTGCCAGCAGCTTACTCGGGACAGGAGTGTGGGGGCAGTACTTC
CDR3 protein: CASSLLGTGVWGQYF

clone size: -
D gene: -
J gene: TRBJ2-3
V gene: TRBV9
CDR3 DNA: TGTGCCAGCAGCGTAGTGGCGGAGTTTCGCACAGATACGCAGTATTTT
CDR3 protein: CASSVVAEFRTDTQYF

clone size: -
D gene: -
J gene: TRBJ2-7
V gene: TRBV19
CDR3 DNA: TGTGCCAGTAGCAGTCGGCGGGGCCCGCCCCGAGACGAGCAGTACTTC
CDR3 protein: CASSSRRGPPRDEQYF

clone size: -
D gene: -
J gene: TRBJ1-1
V gene: TRBV2
CDR3 DNA: TGTGCCAGCAGTGAATCGCAGGCGAACACTGAAGCTTTCTTT
CDR3 protein: CASSESQANTEAFF

clone size: -
D gene: -
J gene: TRBJ1-5
V gene: TRBV6-5
CDR3 DNA: TGTGCCAGCCGCCCGAACACAGGGCCCCAGCCCCAGCATTTT
CDR3 protein: CASRPNTGPQPQHF

clone size: -
D gene: -
J gene: TRBJ2-3
V gene: TRBV7-9
CDR3 DNA: TGTGCCAGCAGCTTAGTAAGGGGTATCACAGATACGCAGTATTTT
CDR3 protein: CASSLVRGITDTQYF

clone size: -
D gene: -
J gene: TRBJ1-1
V gene: TRBV7-3
CDR3 DNA: TGTGCCAGCAGCTTAAGCGGCCGGACGACTGAAGCTTTCTTT
CDR3 protein: CASSLSGRTTEAFF

clone size: -
D gene: -
J gene: TRBJ2-7
V gene: TRBV30
CDR3 DNA: TGTGCCTGGAAGTCCCTCCCAGGGTCAGACTACGAGCAGTACTTC
CDR3 protein: CAWKSLPGSDYEQYF

clone size: -
D gene: TRBD2
J gene: TRBJ2-1
V gene: TRBV11-3
CDR3 DNA: TGTGCCAGCAGCCCCTACGGGGGGAGGGCCGGTGAGCAGTTCTTC
CDR3 protein: CASSPYGGRAGEQFF

clone size: -
D gene: -
J gene: TRBJ2-1
V gene: TRBV28
CDR3 DNA: TGTGCCAGCAGTTTGGGGGCCTTATTTTCCTCCCTTTACGGAGGGGAGCAGTTCTTC
CDR3 protein: CASSLGALFSSLYGGEQFF

clone size: -
D gene: -
J gene: TRBJ1-6
V gene: TRBV7-2
CDR3 DNA: TGTGCCAGCAGCCCCGATTATAATTCACCCCTCCACTTT
CDR3 protein: CASSPDYNSPLHF

clone size: -
D gene: -
J gene: TRBJ2-3
V gene: TRBV25-1
CDR3 DNA: TGTGCCAGCGGGGAGGTTCGACTAGATACGCAGTATTTT
CDR3 protein: CASGEVRLDTQYF

clone size: -
D gene: TRBD1
J gene: TRBJ2-3
V gene: TRBV9
CDR3 DNA: TGTGCCAGCAGCGTAGATGGACAGGGTAGAGATACGCAGTATTTT
CDR3 protein: CASSVDGQGRDTQYF

clone size: -
D gene: TRBD1
J gene: TRBJ1-2
V gene: TRBV5-1
CDR3 DNA: TGCGCCAGCAGCTCCACGGACAGGGGTGTTGGCTACACCTTC
CDR3 protein: CASSSTDRGVGYTF

clone size: -
D gene: -
J gene: TRBJ2-7
V gene: TRBV6-5
CDR3 DNA: TGTGCCAGCAGCCCCGGGGCGGCTGCTTACGAGCAGTACTTC
CDR3 protein: CASSPGAAAYEQYF

clone size: -
D gene: TRBD1
J gene: TRBJ2-6
V gene: TRBV28
CDR3 DNA: TGTGCCAGCAGACGGGGACAGTCCTCTGGGGCCAACGTCCTGACTTTC
CDR3 protein: CASRRGQSSGANVLTF

clone size: -
D gene: TRBD1
J gene: TRBJ2-2
V gene: TRBV11-3
CDR3 DNA: TGTGCCAGCAGCTCCCGGGACAGCAACACCGGGGAGCTGTTTTTT
CDR3 protein: CASSSRDSNTGELFF

clone size: once
D gene: -
J gene: TRBJ2-3
V gene: TRBV21-1
CDR3 DNA: TGTGCCAGCAGCAAAGGCGGACAGGGGGCAGACCTCGGCACAGATACGCAGTATTTT
CDR3 protein: CASSKGGQGADLGTDTQYF

clone size: -
D gene: -
J gene: TRBJ1-6
V gene: TRBV7-2
CDR3 DNA: TGTGCCAGCAGCCAACCTGGGTTCGGGGATTCACCCCTCCACTTT
CDR3 protein: CASSQPGFGDSPLHF

clone size: -
D gene: -
J gene: TRBJ2-7
V gene: TRBV5-1
CDR3 DNA: TGCGCCAGCACTGACAGCCTTGCCTCCTACGAGCAGTACTTC
CDR3 protein: CASTDSLASYEQYF

clone size: once
D gene: -
J gene: TRBJ2-7
V gene: TRBV7-9
CDR3 DNA: TGTGCCAGCAGCGACGGACGGATTCGCTACGAGCAGTACTTC
CDR3 protein: CASSDGRIRYEQYF

clone size: -
D gene: -
J gene: TRBJ2-2
V gene: TRBV5-1
CDR3 DNA: TGCGCCAGCAGCTTGGGGGCCACGAACACCGGGGAGCTGTTTTTT
CDR3 protein: CASSLGATNTGELFF

clone size: few
D gene: TRBD2
J gene: TRBJ2-3
V gene: TRBV7-9
CDR3 DNA: TGTGCCAGCAGCTTAGCGCTGAGCGGGAGTGGCTCAGATACGCAGTATTTT
CDR3 protein: CASSLALSGSGSDTQYF

clone size: few
D gene: TRBD2
J gene: TRBJ2-2
V gene: TRBV10-3
CDR3 DNA: TGTGCCATCAGTGTTAGCGGGCCACCGCAGAACACCGGGGAGCTGTTTTTT
CDR3 protein: CAISVSGPPQNTGELFF

clone size: -
D gene: TRBD1
J gene: TRBJ2-7
V gene: TRBV6-5
CDR3 DNA: TGTGCCAGCAGTTACTCTAAGACAGGGGTCAACGAGCAGTACTTC
CDR3 protein: CASSYSKTGVNEQYF

clone size: -
D gene: TRBD1
J gene: TRBJ1-5
V gene: TRBV6-5
CDR3 DNA: TGTGCCAGCAGTTCTTGGACAGGGCGGGAGAATCAGCCCCAGCATTTT
CDR3 protein: CASSSWTGRENQPQHF

clone size: -
D gene: TRBD1
J gene: TRBJ2-1
V gene: TRBV6-4
CDR3 DNA: TGTGCCAGCAGTGACAGGGGACAGTACAATGAGCAGTTCTTC
CDR3 protein: CASSDRGQYNEQFF

clone size: -
D gene: TRBD2
J gene: TRBJ2-3
V gene: TRBV7-3
CDR3 DNA: TGTGCCAGCAGCCACAGTGGAGAGCGGGAGGGCCTAAATACGCAGTATTTT
CDR3 protein: CASSHSGEREGLNTQYF

clone size: -
D gene: -
J gene: TRBJ1-6
V gene: TRBV6-4
CDR3 DNA: TGTGCCAGCAGTGACTCGATGACCCTCCAGGGTCCCAATTCACCCCTCCACTTT
CDR3 protein: CASSDSMTLQGPNSPLHF

clone size: few
D gene: TRBD1
J gene: TRBJ2-2
V gene: TRBV23-1
CDR3 DNA: TGCGCCAGCAGTCAATCGGGGGGGGACAGGGAAAGAAACACCGGGGAGCTGTTTTTT
CDR3 protein: CASSQSGGDRERNTGELFF

clone size: -
D gene: -
J gene: TRBJ2-3
V gene: TRBV27
CDR3 DNA: TGTGCCAGCAGTTCGACGGGACGCACAGATACGCAGTATTTT
CDR3 protein: CASSSTGRTDTQYF